This T cell receptor (beta chain) was profiled in a study of blood T cells in healthy people across ages. Trimming pared 3 bases from V and 0 bases from J, leaving 6 bases between. The CDR3 has 15 amino acids. Looked up from germline, CDR1 is MNHNS and CDR2 is SASEGT. A second PCR, run for about 6 to 11 cycles, used a sample-barcoded 5' primer plus a J-beta primer mix. TCRdb redid the calling of the 5' RACE reads with MiXCR, one entry per CDR3 protein. The top ten clones hold around 13% of a sample with approximately 800,000 distinct CDR3 sequences, about 37% of them seen once. This chain connects TRBV6-1 to TRBJ2-6; no clear D gene. The origin of this receptor is a man between 18 and 35 years old in good health. The sequenced sample was blood. The CDR3 coding sequence is TGTGCCAGCAGTGATGGCGACTCTGGGGCCAACGTCCTGACTTTC. It is translated as CASSDGDSGANVLTF.